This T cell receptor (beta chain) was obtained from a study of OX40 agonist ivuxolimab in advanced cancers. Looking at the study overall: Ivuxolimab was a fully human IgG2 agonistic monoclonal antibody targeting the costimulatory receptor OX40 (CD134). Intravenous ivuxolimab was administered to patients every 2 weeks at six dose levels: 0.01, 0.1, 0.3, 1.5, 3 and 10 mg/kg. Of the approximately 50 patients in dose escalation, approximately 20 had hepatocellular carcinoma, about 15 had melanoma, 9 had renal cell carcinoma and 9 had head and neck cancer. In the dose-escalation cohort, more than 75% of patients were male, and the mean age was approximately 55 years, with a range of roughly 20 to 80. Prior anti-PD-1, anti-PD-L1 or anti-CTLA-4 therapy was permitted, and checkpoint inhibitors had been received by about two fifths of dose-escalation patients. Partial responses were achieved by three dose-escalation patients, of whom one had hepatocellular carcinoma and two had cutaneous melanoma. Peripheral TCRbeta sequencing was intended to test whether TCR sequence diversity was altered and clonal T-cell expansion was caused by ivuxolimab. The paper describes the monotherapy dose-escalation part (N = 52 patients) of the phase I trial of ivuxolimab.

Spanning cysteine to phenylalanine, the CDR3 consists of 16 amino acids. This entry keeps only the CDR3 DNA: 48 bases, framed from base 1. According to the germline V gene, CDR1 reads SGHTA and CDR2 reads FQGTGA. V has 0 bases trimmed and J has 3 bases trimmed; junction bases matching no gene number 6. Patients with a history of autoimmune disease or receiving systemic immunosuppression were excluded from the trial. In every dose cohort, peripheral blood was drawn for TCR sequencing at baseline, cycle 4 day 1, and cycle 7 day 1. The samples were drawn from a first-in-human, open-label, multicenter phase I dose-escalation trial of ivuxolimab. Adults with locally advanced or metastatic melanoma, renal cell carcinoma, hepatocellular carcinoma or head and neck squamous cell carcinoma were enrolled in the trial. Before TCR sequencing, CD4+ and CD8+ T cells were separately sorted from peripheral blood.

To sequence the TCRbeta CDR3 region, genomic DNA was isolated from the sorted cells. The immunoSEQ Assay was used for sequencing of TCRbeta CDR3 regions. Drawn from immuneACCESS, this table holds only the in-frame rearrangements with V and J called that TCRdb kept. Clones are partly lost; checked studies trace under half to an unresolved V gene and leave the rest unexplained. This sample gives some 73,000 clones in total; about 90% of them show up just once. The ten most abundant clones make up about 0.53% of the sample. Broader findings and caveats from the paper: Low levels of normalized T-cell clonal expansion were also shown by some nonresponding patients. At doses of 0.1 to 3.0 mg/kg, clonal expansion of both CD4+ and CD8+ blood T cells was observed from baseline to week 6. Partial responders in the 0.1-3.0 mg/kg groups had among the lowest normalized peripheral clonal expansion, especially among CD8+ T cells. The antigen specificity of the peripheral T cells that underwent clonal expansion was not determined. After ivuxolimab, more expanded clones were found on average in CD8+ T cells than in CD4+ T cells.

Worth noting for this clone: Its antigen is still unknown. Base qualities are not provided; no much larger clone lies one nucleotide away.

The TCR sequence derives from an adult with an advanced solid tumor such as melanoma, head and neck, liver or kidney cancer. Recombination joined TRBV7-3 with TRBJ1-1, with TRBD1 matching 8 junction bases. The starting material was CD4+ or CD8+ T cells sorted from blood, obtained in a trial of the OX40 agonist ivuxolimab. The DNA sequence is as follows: TGTGCCAGCAGCTTAACGGGGACAGGAGGCCACACTGAAGCTTTCTTT. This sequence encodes CASSLTGTGGHTEAFF.